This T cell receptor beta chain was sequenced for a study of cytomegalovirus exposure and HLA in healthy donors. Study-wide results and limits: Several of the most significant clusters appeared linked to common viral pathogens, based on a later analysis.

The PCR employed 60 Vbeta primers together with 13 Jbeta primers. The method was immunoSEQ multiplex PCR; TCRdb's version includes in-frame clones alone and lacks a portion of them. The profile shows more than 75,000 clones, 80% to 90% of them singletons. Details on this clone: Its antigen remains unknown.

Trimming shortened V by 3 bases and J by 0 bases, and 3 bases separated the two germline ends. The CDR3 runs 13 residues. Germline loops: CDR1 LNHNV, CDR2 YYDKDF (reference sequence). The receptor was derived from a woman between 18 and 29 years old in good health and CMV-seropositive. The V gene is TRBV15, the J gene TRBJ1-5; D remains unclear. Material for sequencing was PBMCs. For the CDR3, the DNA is TGTGCCACCAGCAGTCTTAGCAATCAGCCCCAGCATTTT. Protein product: CATSSLSNQPQHF.